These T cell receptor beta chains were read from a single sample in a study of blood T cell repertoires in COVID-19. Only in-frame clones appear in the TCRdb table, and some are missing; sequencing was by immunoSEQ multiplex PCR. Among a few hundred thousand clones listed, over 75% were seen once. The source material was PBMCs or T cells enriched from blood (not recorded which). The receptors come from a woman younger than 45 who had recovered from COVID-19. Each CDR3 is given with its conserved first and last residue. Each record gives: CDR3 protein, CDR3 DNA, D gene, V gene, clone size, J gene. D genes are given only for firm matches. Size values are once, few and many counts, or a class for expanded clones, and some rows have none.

cdr3_aa: CASSGGWDQPQHF
cdr3_nt: TGTGCCAGCAGCGGAGGGTGGGATCAGCCCCAGCATTTT
d_call: NA
v_call: TRBV5-4
clone_size: NA
j_call: TRBJ1-5

cdr3_aa: CASSLLFYEQYF
cdr3_nt: TGTGCCAGCAGCTTGCTATTCTACGAGCAGTACTTC
d_call: NA
v_call: TRBV14
clone_size: NA
j_call: TRBJ2-7

cdr3_aa: CASSQDGQGGDTQYF
cdr3_nt: TGCGCCAGCAGCCAAGACGGGCAGGGGGGAGATACGCAGTATTTT
d_call: NA
v_call: TRBV4-1
clone_size: NA
j_call: TRBJ2-3

cdr3_aa: CASSLGAGTGVYEQYF
cdr3_nt: TGTGCCAGCAGCTTAGGAGCCGGGACAGGGGTATACGAGCAGTACTTC
d_call: TRBD1
v_call: TRBV7-9
clone_size: once
j_call: TRBJ2-7

cdr3_aa: CASSPAGTRGMNEQFF
cdr3_nt: TGTGCCAGTAGTCCGGCCGGGACTAGAGGCATGAATGAGCAGTTCTTC
d_call: TRBD2
v_call: TRBV19
clone_size: few
j_call: TRBJ2-1

cdr3_aa: CASSLSGAGRTEAFF
cdr3_nt: TGTGCCAGCAGTTTATCCGGGGCAGGGAGGACTGAAGCTTTCTTT
d_call: NA
v_call: TRBV27
clone_size: NA
j_call: TRBJ1-1

cdr3_aa: CAWSRDRGEGAFF
cdr3_nt: TGTGCCTGGAGTCGGGACAGGGGGGAAGGAGCTTTCTTT
d_call: TRBD1
v_call: TRBV30
clone_size: NA
j_call: TRBJ1-1

cdr3_aa: CASSLVRGKYAGELFF
cdr3_nt: TGCGCCAGCAGCTTGGTTAGAGGGAAATATGCCGGGGAGCTGTTTTTT
d_call: NA
v_call: TRBV5-1
clone_size: NA
j_call: TRBJ2-2

cdr3_aa: CASSAPGLAGFTDTQYF
cdr3_nt: TGTGCCAGCAGCGCTCCGGGACTAGCGGGGTTCACAGATACGCAGTATTTT
d_call: TRBD2
v_call: TRBV11-2
clone_size: NA
j_call: TRBJ2-3

cdr3_aa: CASSRQAFGNTIYF
cdr3_nt: TGTGCCAGCAGCAGACAAGCTTTTGGAAACACCATATATTTT
d_call: NA
v_call: TRBV7-8
clone_size: NA
j_call: TRBJ1-3

cdr3_aa: CASSLDGTGYTGANVLTF
cdr3_nt: TGTGCCAGCAGCTTAGACGGGACAGGTTATACTGGGGCCAACGTCCTGACTTTC
d_call: TRBD1
v_call: TRBV7-2
clone_size: NA
j_call: TRBJ2-6

cdr3_aa: CASSFGTAYEQYF
cdr3_nt: TGTGCCAGCAGTTTCGGGACAGCCTACGAGCAGTACTTC
d_call: TRBD1
v_call: TRBV27
clone_size: NA
j_call: TRBJ2-7

cdr3_aa: CASSGGQGAVEKLFF
cdr3_nt: TGTGCCAGCAGCGGGGGACAGGGGGCGGTTGAAAAACTGTTTTTT
d_call: TRBD1
v_call: TRBV5-6
clone_size: once
j_call: TRBJ1-4

cdr3_aa: CASSEAWGGLSYEQYF
cdr3_nt: TGTGCCAGCAGTGAAGCTTGGGGGGGGCTCTCCTACGAGCAGTACTTC
d_call: NA
v_call: TRBV6-1
clone_size: NA
j_call: TRBJ2-7

cdr3_aa: CASRPRGGTGPLSQETQYF
cdr3_nt: TGTGCCAGTAGGCCACGAGGCGGGACAGGGCCCCTGTCCCAAGAGACCCAGTACTTC
d_call: TRBD1
v_call: TRBV19
clone_size: once
j_call: TRBJ2-5

cdr3_aa: CATSRDSRRVSSYNEQFF
cdr3_nt: TGTGCCACCAGCAGAGATAGTAGGAGGGTGAGCTCCTACAATGAGCAGTTCTTC
d_call: NA
v_call: TRBV15
clone_size: once
j_call: TRBJ2-1

cdr3_aa: CASSLQGGLDQPQHF
cdr3_nt: TGTGCCAGCAGTCTTCAGGGGGGCTTGGATCAGCCCCAGCATTTT
d_call: TRBD1
v_call: TRBV28
clone_size: once
j_call: TRBJ1-5

cdr3_aa: CASSLDRGGGTEAFF
cdr3_nt: TGTGCCAGCAGCTTAGATCGAGGTGGTGGCACTGAAGCTTTCTTT
d_call: NA
v_call: TRBV7-9
clone_size: NA
j_call: TRBJ1-1